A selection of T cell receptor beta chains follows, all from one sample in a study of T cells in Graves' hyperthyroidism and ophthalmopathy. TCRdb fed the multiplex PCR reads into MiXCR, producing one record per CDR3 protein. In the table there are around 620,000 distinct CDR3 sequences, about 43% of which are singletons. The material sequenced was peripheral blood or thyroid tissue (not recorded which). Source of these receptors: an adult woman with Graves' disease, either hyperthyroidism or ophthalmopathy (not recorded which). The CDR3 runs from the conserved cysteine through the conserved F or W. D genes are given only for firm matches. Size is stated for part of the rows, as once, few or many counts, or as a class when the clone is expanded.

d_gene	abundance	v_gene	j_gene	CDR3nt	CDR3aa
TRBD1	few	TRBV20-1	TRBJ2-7	TGCAGTGCGTGGGACAGTTCAGACTACGAGCAGTACTTC	CSAWDSSDYEQYF
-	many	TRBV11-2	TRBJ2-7	TGTGCCAGCAGCTTAGATCCTCTGGACTTGTCCTACGAGCAGTACTTC	CASSLDPLDLSYEQYF
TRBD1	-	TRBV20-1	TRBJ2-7	TGCAGTGCTAGAGAGGACAGGGGCCCCTCCGTCGAGCAGTACTTC	CSAREDRGPSVEQYF
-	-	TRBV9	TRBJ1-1	TGTGCCAGCAGCGTCGTTGCGCGGCTCACCACTGAAGCTTTCTTT	CASSVVARLTTEAFF
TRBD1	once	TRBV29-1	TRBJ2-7	TGCAGCTGGGACAGGGGTCCCTACGAGCAGTACTTC	CSWDRGPYEQYF
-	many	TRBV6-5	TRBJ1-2	TGTGCCAGCAGTTACGCGAGGGACACCGAGGGCTACACCTTC	CASSYARDTEGYTF
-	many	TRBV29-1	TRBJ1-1	TGCAGCGTACAGACCCGGGCCCCAGGACACACTGAAGCTTTCTTT	CSVQTRAPGHTEAFF
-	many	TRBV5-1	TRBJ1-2	TGCGCCAGCAGCTCAACAGAATATGGCTACACCTTC	CASSSTEYGYTF
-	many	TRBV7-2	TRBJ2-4	TGTGCCAGCAGCTTGGCCCCTGGGGGTCTAGCCAAAAACATTCAGTACTTC	CASSLAPGGLAKNIQYF
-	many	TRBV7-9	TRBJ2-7	TGTGCCAGCAGCCATAAAGCGGATCCCTACGAGCAGTACTTC	CASSHKADPYEQYF
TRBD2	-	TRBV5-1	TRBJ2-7	TGCGCCAGCAGCTTCGGGACTAGCGGCCCACGAACACCCTACGAGCAGTACTTC	CASSFGTSGPRTPYEQYF
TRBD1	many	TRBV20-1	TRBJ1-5	TGCAGTGCTACCGCCTACAGGGGGATTAGTAGCAATCAGCCCCAGCATTTT	CSATAYRGISSNQPQHF
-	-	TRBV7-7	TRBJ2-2	TGTGCCAGCAGCTTAGAAGGTTTAGACACCGGGGAGCTGTTTTTT	CASSLEGLDTGELFF
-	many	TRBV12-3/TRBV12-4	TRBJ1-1	TGTGCCAGCAGTTTCACCGGTGAAGCTTTCTTT	CASSFTGEAFF
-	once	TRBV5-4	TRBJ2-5	TGTGCCAGCAGCGCAGGGACGTCTCCTTCCCAAGAGACCCAGTACTTC	CASSAGTSPSQETQYF
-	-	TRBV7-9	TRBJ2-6	TGTGCCAGCAGCGGTCGGCCAGCTAGCTATGGGGCTAACGTCCTGACTTTC	CASSGRPASYGANVLTF
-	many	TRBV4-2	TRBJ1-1	TGTGCCAGCAGCCGAGATTCAGGGAACACTGAAGCTTTCTTT	CASSRDSGNTEAFF
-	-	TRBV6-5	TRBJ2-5	TGTGCCAGCAGTTATCAGGGAGCGGACGAAGAGACCCAGTACTTC	CASSYQGADEETQYF
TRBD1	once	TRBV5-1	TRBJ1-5	TGCGCCACCGAGGCTTGGACAGGGGTAAATCAGCCCCAGCATTTT	CATEAWTGVNQPQHF
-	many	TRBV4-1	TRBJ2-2	TGCGCCAGCAGGGAATTGCCCGGGATCACCGGGGAGCTGTTTTTT	CASRELPGITGELFF
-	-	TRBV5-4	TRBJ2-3	TGTGCCAGCAGCTTGGACGGGCCAGGTACGCAGTATTTT	CASSLDGPGTQYF
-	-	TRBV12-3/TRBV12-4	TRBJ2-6	TGTGCCAGCACCCGAGAGGGGTACTCTGGGGCCAACGTCCTGACTTTC	CASTREGYSGANVLTF
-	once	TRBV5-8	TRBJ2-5	TGTGCCAGCAGCCCTTGGCGGAGGGAGACCCAGTACTTC	CASSPWRRETQYF
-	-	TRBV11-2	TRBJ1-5	TGTGCCAGCAGCCCGGGGGTCGGAGGGCCCCAGCATTTT	CASSPGVGGPQHF
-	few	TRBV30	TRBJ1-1	TGTGCCTGGAGTCTCAGGGTCGCTGAAGCTTTCTTT	CAWSLRVAEAFF
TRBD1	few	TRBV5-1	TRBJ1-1	TGCGCCAGCAGCTTGGCCACAGGGGGAACCACTGAAGCTTTCTTT	CASSLATGGTTEAFF
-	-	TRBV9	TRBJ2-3	TGTGCCAGCAGCGTAGGAACAGGCTCTTACGGCACAGATACGCAGTATTTT	CASSVGTGSYGTDTQYF
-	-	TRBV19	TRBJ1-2	TGTGCCAGTAGTATGGCGGGGGCGAGCTATGGCTACACCTTC	CASSMAGASYGYTF
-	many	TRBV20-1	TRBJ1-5	TGCAGTGCTAGAGATAGTAGTCAGCCCCAGCATTTT	CSARDSSQPQHF
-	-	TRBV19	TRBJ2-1	TGTGCCAGTGGTCCGCCGGGATATGAGCAGTTCTTC	CASGPPGYEQFF
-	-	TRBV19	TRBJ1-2	TGTGCCAGTAGTCCACCCTGGGTCGGCTATGGCTACACCTTC	CASSPPWVGYGYTF
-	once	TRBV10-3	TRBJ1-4	TGTGCCATCAACCCCGGGACTGGCGGCGAAAAACTGTTTTTT	CAINPGTGGEKLFF
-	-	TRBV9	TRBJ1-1	TGTGCCAGCAGCGTAGTGGGCTCTGGAAATACTGAAGCTTTCTTT	CASSVVGSGNTEAFF
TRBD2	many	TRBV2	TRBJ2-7	TGTGCCAGCAGGCCACCGGGACTAGCGGGAGTGAATGAGCAGTACTTC	CASRPPGLAGVNEQYF
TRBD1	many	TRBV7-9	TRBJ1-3	TGTGCCAGCAGCCTCGTCGACAGGGCCTCTGGAAACACCATATATTTT	CASSLVDRASGNTIYF
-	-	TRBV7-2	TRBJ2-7	TGTGCCAGCAGCAAAGGTCGGGGGCACCACGAGCAGTACTTC	CASSKGRGHHEQYF
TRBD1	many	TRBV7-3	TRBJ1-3	TGTGCCAGCAGCAAAGGGACAGGGGGCAGAAACACCATATATTTT	CASSKGTGGRNTIYF
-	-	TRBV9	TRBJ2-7	TGTGCCAGCAGCGTATCTGGGGACGGGTCCTACGAGCAGTACTTC	CASSVSGDGSYEQYF
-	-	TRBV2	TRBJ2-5	TGTGCCAGCACCGCACAGGGCCAAGAGACCCAGTACTTC	CASTAQGQETQYF
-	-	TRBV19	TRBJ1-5	TGTGCCAGTAGTCTGCCCCGCCGAAATCAGCCCCAGCATTTT	CASSLPRRNQPQHF
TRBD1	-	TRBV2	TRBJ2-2	TGTGCCAGCAGTGAACGACAGGGGGTCCGGGCCGGGGAGCTGTTTTTT	CASSERQGVRAGELFF
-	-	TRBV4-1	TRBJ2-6	TGCGCCAGCAGCCATGGGTCAGCGCACGGGTCTGGGGCCAACGTCCTGACTTTC	CASSHGSAHGSGANVLTF
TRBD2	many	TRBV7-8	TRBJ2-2	TGTGCCAGCAGCTTAGCTTTAGCGGGAGGTACCGGGGAGCTGTTTTTT	CASSLALAGGTGELFF
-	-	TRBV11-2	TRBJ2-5	TGTGCCAGCAGCCCCCGGACAGCCCAATACTGGGAGACCCAGTACTTC	CASSPRTAQYWETQYF
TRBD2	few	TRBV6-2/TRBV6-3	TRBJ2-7	TGTGCCAGCAGAGACCTACGGACTAGCTCTAGCGAGCAGTACTTC	CASRDLRTSSSEQYF
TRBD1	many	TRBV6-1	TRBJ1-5	TGTGCCAGCAGTGAAGCCGACGGGGACAGCCAGCCCCAGCATTTT	CASSEADGDSQPQHF
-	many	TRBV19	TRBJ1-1	TGTGCCAGTAGTATACGCGGGCTGGGCACTGAAGCTTTCTTT	CASSIRGLGTEAFF
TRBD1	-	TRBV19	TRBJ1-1	TGTGCCAGTAGTGCACGTCGGGACAGCCTTGCTCAGACTTTCTTT	CASSARRDSLAQTFF
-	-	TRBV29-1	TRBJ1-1	TGCAGCGTTGAAGGGGAGGAAGCTTTCTTT	CSVEGEEAFF
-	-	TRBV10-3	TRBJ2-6	TGTGCCATCAATGCGGACGTCCTGACTTTC	CAINADVLTF
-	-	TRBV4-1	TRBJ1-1	TGCGCCAGCAGCCACCCAACTGGCGGGGATTGGAACACTGAAGCTTTCTTT	CASSHPTGGDWNTEAFF